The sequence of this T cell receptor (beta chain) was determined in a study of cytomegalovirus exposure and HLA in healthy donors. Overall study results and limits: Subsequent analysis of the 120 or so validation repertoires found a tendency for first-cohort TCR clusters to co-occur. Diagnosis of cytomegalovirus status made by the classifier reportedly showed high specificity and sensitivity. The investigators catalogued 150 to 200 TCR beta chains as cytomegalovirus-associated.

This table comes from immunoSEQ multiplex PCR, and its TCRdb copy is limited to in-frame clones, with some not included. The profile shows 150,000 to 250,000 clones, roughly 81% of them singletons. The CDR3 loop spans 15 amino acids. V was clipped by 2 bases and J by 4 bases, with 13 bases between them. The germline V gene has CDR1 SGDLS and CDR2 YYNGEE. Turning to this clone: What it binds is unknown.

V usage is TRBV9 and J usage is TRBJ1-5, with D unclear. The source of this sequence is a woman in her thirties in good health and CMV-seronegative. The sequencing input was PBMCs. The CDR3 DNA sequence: TGTGCCAGCAGCGTGGGTCGGGGATTTAATCAGCCCCAGCATTTT. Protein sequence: CASSVGRGFNQPQHF.